These 20 T cell receptor beta chains share one sample of origin, sequenced in a study of OX40 agonist ivuxolimab in advanced cancers. Only in-frame clones appear in the TCRdb table, and some are missing; sequencing was by immunoSEQ multiplex PCR. The sample lists 90,000 to 120,000 clones; approximately 89% were seen once. The sample was CD4+ or CD8+ T cells sorted from blood, taken in a trial of the OX40 agonist ivuxolimab. Receptor source: an adult with an advanced solid tumor such as melanoma, head and neck, liver or kidney cancer.

The V and J genes are TRBV10-3 and TRBJ1-4, with D possibly being TRBD1 (5 bases). This CDR3 region has 14 residues. The germline V gene encodes CDR1 ENHRY and CDR2 SYGVKD. Between the trimmed V and J ends, which lost 3 bases and 9 bases, there was a span of 14 bases. For the CDR3, the DNA is TGTGCCATCAGTGACTGGACCGGGGACCAAAAACTGTTTTTT. Its protein is CAISDWTGDQKLFF.

The rearrangement joins TRBV5-1 to TRBJ1-2; D is unresolved. The CDR3 is 16 residues long. CDR1 is SGHRS and CDR2 is YFSETQ in the germline V gene. V was pared by 0 bases and J by 2 bases, with 14 bases between. Written as DNA, the CDR3 is TGCGCCAGCAGCTTGGATCTCGTGGGTAGGAACTATGGCTACACCTTC. Protein product: CASSLDLVGRNYGYTF.

The chain has TRBV7-3 and TRBJ2-7; the D call may be TRBD1 or TRBD2 (5 bases each). V was pared by 3 bases and J by 4 bases, with 19 bases between. The CDR3 extends over 16 amino acids. The germline gives CDR1 SGHTA, CDR2 FQGTGA. This CDR3 is CASSFNWGIEMYEQYF. The CDR3 DNA reads TGTGCCAGCAGCTTCAACTGGGGGATTGAAATGTACGAGCAGTACTTC.

This clone was seen more than once but under ten times. This chain connects TRBV5-1 to TRBJ1-1; D uncertain. There are 15 residues in the CDR3. Germline lookup yields CDR1 SGHRS and CDR2 YFSETQ. Trimming removed 0 bases from V and 0 bases from J, with 9 bases in between. DNA of the CDR3: TGCGCCAGCAGCTTGGAGGTAGGGATGAACACTGAAGCTTTCTTT. Amino acids: CASSLEVGMNTEAFF. Full variable domain (outside the CDR3, taken from reference TRBV5-1 and TRBJ1-1): KAGVTQTPRYLIKTRGQQVTLSCSPISGHRSVSWYQQTPGQGLQFLFEYFSETQRNKGNFPGRFSGRQFSNSRSEMNVSTLELGDSALYLCASSLEVGMNTEAFFGQGTRLTVV.

The gene calls are TRBV2 and TRBJ2-7, with 8 bases fitting TRBD1. Germline loops: CDR1 SNHLY, CDR2 FYNNEI. V was clipped by 4 bases and J by 6 bases; unmatched bases: 8. The CDR3 totals 14 residues. Here the CDR3 DNA reads TGTGCCAGCAGTGTACAGGGGGAGTTTGGCGAGCAGTACTTC. Translated: CASSVQGEFGEQYF. Complete variable domain (other parts from reference TRBV2 and TRBJ2-7): EPEVTQTPSHQVTQMGQEVILRCVPISNHLYFYWYRQILGQKVEFLVSFYNNEISEKSEIFDDQFSVERPDGSNFTLKIRSTKLEDSAMYFCASSVQGEFGEQYFGPGTRLTVT.

The J gene is TRBJ2-2, the V gene TRBV5-6; D is undetermined. The germline V gene encodes CDR1 SGHDT and CDR2 YYEEEE. This CDR3 has 13 amino acids. V lost 0 bases and J lost 5, with 5 bases in between. The CDR3 reads CASSLAGTGELFF. CDR3 in DNA: TGTGCCAGCAGCTTGGCCGGGACCGGGGAGCTGTTTTTT.

CDR3 loop: CARGGRQETQYF. The CDR3 nucleotides are TGTGCCAGGGGGGGGCGGCAAGAGACCCAGTACTTC. The rearrangement links TRBV2 to TRBJ2-5; tentatively, D is TRBD2 (7 bases). Germline V gene sequence: CDR1 SNHLY, CDR2 FYNNEI. Trimming stripped 9 bases from V and 2 bases from J, with 10 bases between. There are 12 residues in the CDR3.

The J gene is TRBJ2-7, the V gene TRBV29-1, with D possibly matching TRBD1 (6 bases). Germline loops: CDR1 SQVTM, CDR2 ANQGSEA. The CDR3 has 14 amino acids. V shed 7 bases and J shed 2 bases, with 18 bases lying between them. The CDR3 is CSAGGYGGTYEQYF. The CDR3 nucleotides are TGCAGCGCTGGGGGCTACGGCGGTACCTACGAGCAGTACTTC.

The chain links TRBV5-8 to TRBJ2-5, with D perhaps matching TRBD2 (6 bases). This CDR3 contains 15 residues. Germline V gives CDR1 SGHTS, CDR2 YDEGEE. Trimming removed 4 bases from V and 0 bases from J, with 13 bases in between. The CDR3 protein is CASSLGLGHQETQYF. The DNA of the CDR3 is TGTGCCAGCAGCCTGGGACTGGGACACCAAGAGACCCAGTACTTC.

This chain uses TRBV6-1 with TRBJ1-2, with D maybe TRBD1 (6 bases). Trimming pared 0 bases from V and 8 bases from J, leaving 16 bases between. Germline V gene sequence: CDR1 MNHNS, CDR2 SASEGT. The CDR3 has 15 amino acids. CDR3 bases: TGTGCCAGCAGTGAAGCGGCGGGGGCAGCGGGGGGCTACACCTTC. This translates into CASSEAAGAAGGYTF.

The chain recombines TRBV9 with TRBJ1-5; possible D gene TRBD1, 5 bases. Germline CDR1 SGDLS, CDR2 YYNGEE. The CDR3 extends over 14 amino acids. The ends were cut back, 5 bases at V and 2 bases at J, with 11 bases in the middle. CDR3 nucleotide sequence: TGTGCCAGCAGTGAGGGGCTAGGCAATCAGCCCCAGCATTTT. Residues: CASSEGLGNQPQHF.

This clone was seen just once. V is TRBV5-6 and J is TRBJ2-5, with D perhaps assigned TRBD1 or TRBD2 (5 bases each). The CDR3 totals 17 residues. Germline V gives CDR1 SGHDT, CDR2 YYEEEE. With 4 bases removed from V and 4 bases from J, the gap between germline ends came to 23 bases. CDR3 sequence (DNA): TGTGCCAGCAGCGACCGGGACGTATTTTCTTCGGCAGAGACCCAGTACTTC. The encoded protein is CASSDRDVFSSAETQYF.

The rearrangement uses TRBV6-5 and TRBJ1-1; D ambiguous. The CDR3 totals 12 residues. Deletions cut 6 bases from V and 1 base from J, with 6 bases between. Germline assignment: CDR1 MNHEY and CDR2 SVGAGI. In nucleotides, the CDR3 is TGTGCCAGCAGCCCAGGGAACACTGAAGCTTTCTTT. It encodes CASSPGNTEAFF.

CDR3 in DNA: TGTGCCAGTATGGTCGCGATGGGACAGGCTTCTAGCACAGATACGCAGTATTTT. It specifies CASMVAMGQASSTDTQYF. This sequence joins TRBV19 and TRBJ2-3, with TRBD1 identical over 8 bases. Germline V gives CDR1 LNHDA, CDR2 SQIVND (reference sequence). The CDR3 runs to 18 residues. With V trimmed by 7 bases and J by 0 bases, 15 bases remained unmatched.

This clone was observed a few times. The chain recombines TRBV5-1 with TRBJ1-2, with D possibly being TRBD1 (6 bases). Trimming removed 2 bases from V and 3 bases from J, with 11 bases in between. This CDR3 has 14 residues. In germline, CDR1 is SGHRS, CDR2 YFSETQ. CDR3 in DNA: TGCGCCAGCAGCTTACAGGGACTGGACTATGGCTACACCTTC. Its protein product is CASSLQGLDYGYTF.

In DNA form, the CDR3 reads TGTGCCAGTAGTATAAGCGGCCAAGAGACCCAGTACTTC. The encoded protein is CASSISGQETQYF. The chain joins TRBV19 to TRBJ2-5, with D possibly TRBD2 on 5 matching bases. CDR1 and CDR2 from the germline V gene are LNHDA and SQIVND (reference sequence). Trimming stripped 2 bases from V and 1 base from J, with 5 bases between. This CDR3 region has 13 residues.

The table lists this clone with a few counts. The rearrangement links TRBV21-1 to TRBJ2-3; the table calls TRBD2, which could not be checked here. TRBV21-1 is reported as a pseudogene. The CDR3 runs 16 residues. CDR3 sequence: CASSPAVAGPTDTQYF. The CDR3 coding sequence is TGTGCCAGCAGCCCCGCGGTAGCGGGACCGACAGATACGCAGTATTTT.

This clone has only a few counts. The chain uses TRBV6-4 and TRBJ2-3; TRBD2 is a possible D gene (5 bases). Germline CDR1 is MRHNA and CDR2 is SNTAGT. The CDR3 consists of 17 residues. The V end was cut by 6 bases, the J end by 7 bases, with 26 bases between. The CDR3 region is CASSPIAHSIRRNTQYF. CDR3 nucleotides: TGTGCCAGCAGCCCTATCGCTCACTCAATCAGGAGGAATACGCAGTATTTT.

V gene TRBV7-8 combines with J gene TRBJ1-2; D is unresolved. V shed 1 base and J shed 4 bases, with 10 bases lying between them. Germline V gene data show CDR1 as SGHVS and CDR2 as FQNEAQ. The CDR3 has 14 residues. The CDR3 sequence: CASSLEAGIYGYTF. The DNA of the CDR3 is TGTGCCAGCAGCTTAGAGGCGGGAATCTATGGCTACACCTTC.

This rearrangement joins TRBV10-3 to TRBJ2-7; either TRBD1 or TRBD2 may supply D (5 bases each). The ends were cut back, 2 bases at V and 0 bases at J, with 11 bases in the middle. Germline CDR1 is ENHRY and CDR2 is SYGVKD. There are 15 residues in the CDR3. CDR3 loop: CAISELQGPSYEQYF. CDR3 nucleotide sequence: TGTGCCATCAGTGAGCTCCAGGGACCCTCCTACGAGCAGTACTTC.